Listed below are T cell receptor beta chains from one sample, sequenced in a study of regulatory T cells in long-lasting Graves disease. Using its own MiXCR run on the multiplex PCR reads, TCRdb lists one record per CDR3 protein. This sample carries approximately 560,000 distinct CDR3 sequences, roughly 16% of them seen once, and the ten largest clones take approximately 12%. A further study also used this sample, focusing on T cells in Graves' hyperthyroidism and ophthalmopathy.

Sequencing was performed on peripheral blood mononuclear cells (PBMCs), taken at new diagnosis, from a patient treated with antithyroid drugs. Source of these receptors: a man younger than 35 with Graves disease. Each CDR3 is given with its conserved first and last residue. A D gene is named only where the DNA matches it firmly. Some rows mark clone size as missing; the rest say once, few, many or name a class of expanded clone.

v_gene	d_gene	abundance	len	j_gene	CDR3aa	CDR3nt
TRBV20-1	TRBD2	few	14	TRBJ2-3	CSASPVAGADTQYF	TGCAGTGCTAGTCCGGTAGCGGGAGCGGATACGCAGTATTTT
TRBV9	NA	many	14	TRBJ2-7	CASSVALYSYEQYF	TGTGCCAGCAGCGTGGCCCTATATTCGTACGAGCAGTACTTC
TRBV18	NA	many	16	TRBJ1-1	CASSPPDRSGGTEAFF	TGTGCCAGCTCACCACCGGACCGCTCCGGAGGCACTGAAGCTTTCTTT
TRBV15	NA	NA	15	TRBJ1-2	CATSPTTGVNYGYTF	TGTGCCACCAGCCCGACGACAGGCGTAAACTATGGCTACACCTTC
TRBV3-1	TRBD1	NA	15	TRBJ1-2	CASSQGGTALYGYTF	TGTGCCAGCAGCCAAGGAGGGACAGCTCTTTATGGCTACACCTTC
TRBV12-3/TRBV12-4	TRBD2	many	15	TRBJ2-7	CASSLARGSSYEQYF	TGTGCCAGCAGTTTGGCCCGCGGGAGTTCCTACGAGCAGTACTTC
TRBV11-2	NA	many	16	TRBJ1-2	CASSLDFRELNYGYTF	TGTGCCAGCAGCTTAGATTTTCGGGAACTTAACTATGGCTACACCTTC
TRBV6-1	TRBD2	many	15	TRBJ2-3	CASSGRGASTDTQYF	TGTGCCAGCAGTGGGCGGGGGGCTAGCACAGATACGCAGTATTTT
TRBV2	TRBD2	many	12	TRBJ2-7	CAGTSGPLEQYF	TGTGCCGGGACTAGCGGCCCTTTAGAGCAGTACTTC
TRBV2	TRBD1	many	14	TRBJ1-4	CASSEQGVNEKLFF	TGTGCCAGCAGTGAACAGGGGGTTAATGAAAAACTGTTTTTT
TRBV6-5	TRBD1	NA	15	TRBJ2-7	CASSYAQGASYEQYF	TGTGCCAGCAGTTACGCACAGGGGGCATCCTACGAGCAGTACTTC
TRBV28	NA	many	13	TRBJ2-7	CASSSRVVYEQYF	TGTGCCAGCAGTAGCCGGGTCGTCTACGAGCAGTACTTC
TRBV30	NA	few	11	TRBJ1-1	CAWLLNTEAFF	TGTGCCTGGTTGTTGAACACTGAAGCTTTCTTT
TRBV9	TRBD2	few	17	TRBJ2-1	CASSVGRGRTPYNEQFF	TGTGCCAGCAGCGTAGGGCGCGGGAGAACCCCCTACAATGAGCAGTTCTTC
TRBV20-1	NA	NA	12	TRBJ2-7	CSARVRDQRQYF	TGCAGTGCTAGAGTAAGAGATCAGCGGCAGTACTTC
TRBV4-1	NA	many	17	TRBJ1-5	CASSQDHTGALSRAQHF	TGCGCCAGCAGCCAAGATCATACGGGTGCCCTTTCGCGGGCCCAGCATTTT
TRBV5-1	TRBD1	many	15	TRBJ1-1	CASSLTGGGSTEAFF	TGCGCCAGCAGCCTTACAGGGGGCGGGAGCACTGAAGCTTTCTTT
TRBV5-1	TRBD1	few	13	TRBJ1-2	CASRSDRGQGYTF	TGCGCCAGCAGATCAGACAGGGGGCAAGGCTACACCTTC
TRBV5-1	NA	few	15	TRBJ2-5	CASSLVWEIQETQYF	TGCGCCAGCAGCTTGGTATGGGAGATCCAAGAGACCCAGTACTTC
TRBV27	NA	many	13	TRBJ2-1	CASSYGGDNEQFF	TGTGCCAGCAGTTACGGGGGAGACAATGAGCAGTTCTTC
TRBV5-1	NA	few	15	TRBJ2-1	CASSSLAYSYNEQFF	TGCGCCAGCAGCTCTTTAGCGTACTCCTACAATGAGCAGTTCTTC
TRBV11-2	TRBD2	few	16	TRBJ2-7	CASSSVAGGLRGEQYF	TGTGCCAGCAGCTCTGTAGCGGGAGGACTTCGGGGGGAGCAGTACTTC
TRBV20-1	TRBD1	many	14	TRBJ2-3	CSASPGQDTDTQYF	TGCAGTGCTAGCCCGGGACAGGACACAGATACGCAGTATTTT
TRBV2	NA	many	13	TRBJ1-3	CARRWGLGNTIYF	TGTGCCAGGCGGTGGGGGCTTGGAAACACCATATATTTT
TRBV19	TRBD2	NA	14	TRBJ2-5	CASSIYREAETQYF	TGTGCCAGTAGTATATATCGGGAGGCGGAGACCCAGTACTTC
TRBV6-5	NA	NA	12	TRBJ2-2	CASSYPYIELFF	TGTGCCAGCAGTTACCCCTACATAGAGCTGTTTTTT
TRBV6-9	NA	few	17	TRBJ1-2	CASSYLYGGGINYGYTF	TGTGCCAGCAGTTACCTTTACGGTGGAGGGATTAACTATGGCTACACCTTC
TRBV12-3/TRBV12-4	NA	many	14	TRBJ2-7	CASSWGARPYEQYF	TGTGCCAGCAGTTGGGGGGCCCGCCCCTACGAGCAGTACTTC
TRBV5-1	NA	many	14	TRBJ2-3	CASSLMGLTDTQYF	TGCGCCAGCAGCTTGATGGGACTCACAGATACGCAGTATTTT
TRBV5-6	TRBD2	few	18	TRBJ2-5	CASSSRKGLATLQETQYF	TGTGCCAGCAGCTCCCGGAAAGGACTAGCGACTCTCCAAGAGACCCAGTACTTC
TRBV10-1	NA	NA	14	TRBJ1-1	CAQRVTEGPTQAFF	TGCGCCCAGCGCGTGACGGAGGGCCCCACTCAAGCTTTCTTT
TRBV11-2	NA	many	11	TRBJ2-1	CASSFKYEQFF	TGTGCCAGCAGCTTCAAGTATGAGCAGTTCTTC
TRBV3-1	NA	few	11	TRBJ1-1	CASSQEAGAFF	TGTGCCAGCAGCCAAGAGGCAGGAGCTTTCTTT
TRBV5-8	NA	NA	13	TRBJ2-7	CASSASRTYEQYF	TGTGCCAGCAGCGCTTCTAGGACCTACGAGCAGTACTTC
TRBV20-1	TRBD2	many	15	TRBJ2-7	CSARDSSGRAYEQYF	TGCAGTGCTAGGGATTCAAGCGGGAGGGCCTACGAGCAGTACTTC
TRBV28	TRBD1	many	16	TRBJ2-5	CASSPVRDRGLETQYF	TGTGCCAGCAGCCCCGTTAGGGACAGGGGGCTAGAGACCCAGTACTTC
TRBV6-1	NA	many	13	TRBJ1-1	CASTKRWESEAFF	TGTGCCAGCACTAAAAGGTGGGAATCTGAAGCTTTCTTT
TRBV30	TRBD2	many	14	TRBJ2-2	CAFIAGGNTGELFF	TGTGCCTTCATAGCGGGCGGGAACACCGGGGAGCTGTTTTTT
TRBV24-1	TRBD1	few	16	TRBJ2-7	CATSDRDRAETHEQYF	TGTGCCACCAGTGATCGTGACAGGGCCGAAACCCACGAGCAGTACTTC
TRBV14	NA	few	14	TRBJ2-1	CASSQVAGGGEQFF	TGTGCCAGCAGCCAAGTGGCAGGGGGAGGTGAGCAGTTCTTC
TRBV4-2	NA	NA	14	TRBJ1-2	CASSDLLINYGYTF	TGTGCCAGCAGCGATCTCCTAATCAACTATGGCTACACCTTC
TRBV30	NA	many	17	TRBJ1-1	CAWTKYSGGTWDTEAFF	TGTGCCTGGACCAAGTACAGCGGGGGGACATGGGACACTGAAGCTTTCTTT
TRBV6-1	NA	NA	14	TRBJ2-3	CASREGGRGDTQYF	TGTGCCAGCAGGGAAGGAGGGCGCGGAGATACGCAGTATTTT
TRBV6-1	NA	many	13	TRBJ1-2	CASSPPDVAGYTF	TGTGCCAGCAGTCCACCGGACGTGGCTGGCTACACCTTC
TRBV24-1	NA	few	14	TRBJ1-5	CATSDTRGDQPQHF	TGTGCCACCAGTGACACTCGGGGGGATCAGCCCCAGCATTTT
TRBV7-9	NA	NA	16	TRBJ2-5	CASSLGRVAAGETQYF	TGTGCCAGCAGCTTGGGCCGGGTAGCAGCGGGAGAGACCCAGTACTTC